This is a list of T cell receptor beta chains from one sample in a study of T cell changes during pregnancy in multiple sclerosis. Only in-frame clones appear in the TCRdb table, and some are missing; sequencing was by immunoSEQ multiplex PCR. The sample holds 30,000 or so clones, about 91% seen once. This sample comprised CD8+ T cells from peripheral blood mononuclear cells, obtained after pregnancy. The receptors shown here come from a female donor with multiple sclerosis, enrolled in a pregnancy study. Each CDR3 is given with its conserved first and last residue. The D gene is left open where the match is weak. For some rows the clone size is stated as once, few or many, or as a class when expanded; others skip it.

size	V	J	D	CDR3	DNA
NA	TRBV11-3	TRBJ2-7	NA	CASSSGEFSYEQYF	TGTGCCAGCAGCTCGGGGGAATTTTCCTACGAGCAGTACTTC
NA	TRBV7-9	TRBJ1-1	NA	CASSPSPGTEAFF	TGTGCCAGCAGCCCAAGCCCAGGGACTGAAGCTTTCTTT
NA	TRBV6-1	TRBJ1-2	NA	CASRGPLNYGYTF	TGTGCCAGCAGGGGTCCACTAAACTATGGCTACACCTTC
NA	TRBV5-4	TRBJ2-7	NA	CASSGIGVEQYF	TGTGCCAGCAGCGGGATAGGGGTCGAGCAGTACTTC
NA	TRBV15	TRBJ2-7	NA	CATSRVTGDSSYEQYF	TGTGCCACCAGCAGAGTAACAGGGGACTCCTCCTACGAGCAGTACTTC
medium-sized	TRBV6-1	TRBJ2-1	TRBD2	CASSFSGSSYNEQFF	TGTGCCAGCAGTTTTAGCGGGAGCTCCTACAATGAGCAGTTCTTC
NA	TRBV29-1	TRBJ2-1	TRBD2	CSVAGVSSYNEQFF	TGCAGCGTAGCGGGGGTGAGCTCCTACAATGAGCAGTTCTTC
NA	TRBV27	TRBJ2-7	TRBD2	CASSPGTSGVMEQYF	TGTGCCAGCAGTCCCGGGACTAGCGGGGTTATGGAGCAGTACTTC
NA	TRBV5-1	TRBJ2-7	NA	CASSLQGGEQYF	TGCGCCAGCAGCTTGCAGGGAGGCGAGCAGTACTTC
NA	TRBV6-1	TRBJ1-2	NA	CASSEAAAGHPDGYTF	TGTGCCAGCAGTGAAGCGGCAGCGGGGCACCCAGATGGCTACACCTTC
NA	TRBV28	TRBJ2-7	TRBD2	CASSQIGRTYEQYF	TGTGCCAGCAGTCAGATCGGGAGGACCTACGAGCAGTACTTC
NA	TRBV7-9	TRBJ2-4	NA	CASSAGVGFGNIQYF	TGTGCCAGCAGCGCGGGCGTCGGGTTTGGAAACATTCAGTACTTC
NA	TRBV4-1	TRBJ2-7	NA	CASSSRTVSYEQYF	TGCGCCAGCAGCTCCCGGACAGTCTCCTACGAGCAGTACTTC
NA	TRBV28	TRBJ1-2	NA	CASRGLIPYGYTF	TGTGCCAGCAGGGGGCTTATCCCCTATGGCTACACCTTC
NA	TRBV4-1	TRBJ2-1	NA	CASSQDGTGTYNEQFF	TGTGCCAGCAGCCAAGATGGGACTGGGACCTACAATGAGCAGTTCTTC